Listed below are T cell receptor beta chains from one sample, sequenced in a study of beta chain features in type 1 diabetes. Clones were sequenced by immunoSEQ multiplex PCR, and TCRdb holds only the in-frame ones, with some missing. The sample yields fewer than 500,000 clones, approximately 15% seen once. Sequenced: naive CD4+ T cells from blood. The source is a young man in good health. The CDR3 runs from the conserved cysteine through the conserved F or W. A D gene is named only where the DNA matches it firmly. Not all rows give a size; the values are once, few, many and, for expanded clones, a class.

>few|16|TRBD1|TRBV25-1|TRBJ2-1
CASSDPGTDFYNEQFF
TGTGCCAGCAGTGATCCCGGGACAGACTTCTACAATGAGCAGTTCTTC
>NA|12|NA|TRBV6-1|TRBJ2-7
CASTQNFYEQYF
TGTGCCAGCACACAGAACTTTTACGAGCAGTACTTC
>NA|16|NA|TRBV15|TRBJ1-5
CATSRKTGTSDQPQHF
TGTGCCACCAGCAGGAAGACAGGAACTAGCGATCAGCCCCAGCATTTT
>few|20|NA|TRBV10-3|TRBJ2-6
CAISEPGALLKVPGANVLTF
TGTGCCATCAGTGAACCAGGGGCGCTACTTAAGGTCCCTGGGGCCAACGTCCTGACTTTC
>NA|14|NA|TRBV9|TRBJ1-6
CASSVARGDSPLHF
TGTGCCAGCAGCGTAGCTAGGGGGGACTCACCCCTCCACTTT
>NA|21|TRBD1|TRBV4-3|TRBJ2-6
CASSQDFSGTGVGLGANVLTF
TGCGCCAGCAGCCAAGATTTTAGCGGGACAGGGGTAGGACTTGGGGCCAACGTCCTGACTTTC
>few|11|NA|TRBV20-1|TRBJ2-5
CSASLGETQYF
TGCAGTGCTTCCTTGGGAGAGACCCAGTACTTC
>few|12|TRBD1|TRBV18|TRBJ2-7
CASSPTGVEQYF
TGTGCCAGCTCACCAACAGGGGTGGAGCAGTACTTC
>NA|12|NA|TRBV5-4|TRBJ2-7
CASSSDSYEQYF
TGTGCCAGCAGCTCAGACTCCTACGAGCAGTACTTC
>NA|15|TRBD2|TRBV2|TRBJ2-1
CASRVAGGIYNEQFF
TGTGCCAGCAGGGTAGCGGGAGGAATCTACAATGAGCAGTTCTTC
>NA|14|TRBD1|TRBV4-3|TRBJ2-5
CASSPGQGQETQYF
TGCGCCAGCAGCCCCGGACAGGGCCAAGAGACCCAGTACTTC
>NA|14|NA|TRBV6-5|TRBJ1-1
CASRPPGQNTEAFF
TGTGCCAGCAGGCCACCGGGACAGAACACTGAAGCTTTCTTT
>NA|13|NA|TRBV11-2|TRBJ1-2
CASSLTGSHGYTF
TGTGCCAGCAGCTTAACAGGGTCGCATGGCTACACCTTC
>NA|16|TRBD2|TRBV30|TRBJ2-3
CAWSGTSGRAPDTQYF
TGTGCCTGGAGTGGTACTAGCGGGAGGGCCCCAGATACGCAGTATTTT